This T cell receptor beta chain was captured in a study of PD-L1 blockade in urothelial cancer. Turning to the study itself: The study started patients on atezolizumab at some point between 2013 and 2014, giving 1,200 mg intravenously every 3 weeks. Blood was subjected to analysis at 3 weeks (second dose) and 6 weeks following treatment start. Across blood samples, T cells had a median count of about 140,000.

Notes on the study in general: In blood sampled pretreatment, TCR clonality below the median predicted better survival.

With regard to this clone: Its matching antigen is unknown.

As to time point: pretreatment peripheral blood. Libraries were prepared by immunoSEQ multiplex PCR; TCRdb keeps only in-frame clonotypes and omits some of them. The data contain fewer than 60,000 clones, more than 75% of them singletons. Germline CDR1 MGHRA, CDR2 YSYEKL. The CDR3 totals 16 residues. Trimming pared 4 bases from V and 4 bases from J, leaving 19 bases between. J is TRBJ2-5 and V is TRBV4-1; weak D call: TRBD1 (6 bases). The material sequenced was PBMCs, taken around atezolizumab (anti-PD-L1) treatment. The sequence came from a man in his fifties or sixties with urothelial cancer. CDR3 sequence: CASSLRDTKAGETQYF. The CDR3 nucleotides read TGCGCCAGCAGCCTTCGGGACACAAAGGCGGGAGAGACCCAGTACTTC.